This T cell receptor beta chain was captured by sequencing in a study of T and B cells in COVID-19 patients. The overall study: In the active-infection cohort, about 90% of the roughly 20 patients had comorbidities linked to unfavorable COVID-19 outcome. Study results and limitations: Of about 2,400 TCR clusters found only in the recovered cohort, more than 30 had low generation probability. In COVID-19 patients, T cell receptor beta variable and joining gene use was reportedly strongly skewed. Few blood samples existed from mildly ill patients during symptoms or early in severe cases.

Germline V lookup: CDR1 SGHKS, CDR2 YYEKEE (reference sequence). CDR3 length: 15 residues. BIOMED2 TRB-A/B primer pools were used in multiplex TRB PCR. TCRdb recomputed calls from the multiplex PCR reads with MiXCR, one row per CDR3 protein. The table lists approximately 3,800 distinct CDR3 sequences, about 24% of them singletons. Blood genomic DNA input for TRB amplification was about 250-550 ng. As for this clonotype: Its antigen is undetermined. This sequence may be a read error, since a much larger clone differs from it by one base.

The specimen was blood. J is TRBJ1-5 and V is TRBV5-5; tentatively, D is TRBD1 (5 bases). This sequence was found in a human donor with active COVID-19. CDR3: CAGSLAADRNQPQHF. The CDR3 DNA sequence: TGTGCCGGCAGCTTGGCGGCCGACAGAAATCAGCCCCAGCATTTT.